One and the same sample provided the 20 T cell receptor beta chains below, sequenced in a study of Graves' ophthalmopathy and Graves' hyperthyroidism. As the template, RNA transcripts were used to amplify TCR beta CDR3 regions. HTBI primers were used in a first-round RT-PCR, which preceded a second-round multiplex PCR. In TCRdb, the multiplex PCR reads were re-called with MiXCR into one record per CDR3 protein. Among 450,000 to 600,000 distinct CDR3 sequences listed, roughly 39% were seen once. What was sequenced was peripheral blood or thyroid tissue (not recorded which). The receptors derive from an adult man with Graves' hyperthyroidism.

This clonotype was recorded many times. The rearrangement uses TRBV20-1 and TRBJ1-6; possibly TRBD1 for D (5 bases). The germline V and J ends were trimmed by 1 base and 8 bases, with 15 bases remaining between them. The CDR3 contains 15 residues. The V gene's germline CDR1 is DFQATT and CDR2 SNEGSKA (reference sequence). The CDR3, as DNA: TGCAGTGCTAGAGTCTCCGGGGGGTACCATTCACCCCTCCACTTT. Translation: CSARVSGGYHSPLHF.

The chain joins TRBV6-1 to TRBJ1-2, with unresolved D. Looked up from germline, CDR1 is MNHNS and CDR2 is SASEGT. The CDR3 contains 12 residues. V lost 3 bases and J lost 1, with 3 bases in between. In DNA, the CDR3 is TGTGCCAGCAGTGACAATAACTATGGCTACACCTTC. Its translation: CASSDNNYGYTF.

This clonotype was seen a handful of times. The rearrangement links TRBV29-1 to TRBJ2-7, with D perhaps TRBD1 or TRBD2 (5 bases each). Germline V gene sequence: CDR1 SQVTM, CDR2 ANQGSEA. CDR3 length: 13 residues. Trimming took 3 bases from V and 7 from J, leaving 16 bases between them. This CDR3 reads CSVDGTGLNEQYF. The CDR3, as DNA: TGCAGCGTTGATGGGACGGGCCTCAATGAGCAGTACTTC.

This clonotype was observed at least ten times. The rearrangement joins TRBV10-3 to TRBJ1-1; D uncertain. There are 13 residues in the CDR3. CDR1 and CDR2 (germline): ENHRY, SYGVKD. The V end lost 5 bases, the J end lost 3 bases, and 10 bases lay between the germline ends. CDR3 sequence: CAISQGEDTEAFF. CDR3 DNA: TGTGCCATCAGTCAAGGTGAAGACACTGAAGCTTTCTTT.

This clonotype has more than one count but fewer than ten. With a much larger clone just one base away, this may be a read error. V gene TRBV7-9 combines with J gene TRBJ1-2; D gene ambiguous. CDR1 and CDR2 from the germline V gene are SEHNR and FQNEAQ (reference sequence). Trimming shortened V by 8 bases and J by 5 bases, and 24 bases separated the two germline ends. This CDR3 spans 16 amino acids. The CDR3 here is CASGHVGAQVGYGYTF. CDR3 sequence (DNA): TGTGCCAGCGGCCACGTCGGCGCCCAAGTGGGATATGGCTACACCTTC. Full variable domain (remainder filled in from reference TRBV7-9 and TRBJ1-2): DTGVSQNPRHKITKRGQNVTFRCDPISEHNRLYWYRQTLGQGPEFLTYFQNEAQLEKSRLLSDRFSAERPKGSFSTLEIQRTEQGDSAMYLCASGHVGAQVGYGYTFGSGTRLTVV.

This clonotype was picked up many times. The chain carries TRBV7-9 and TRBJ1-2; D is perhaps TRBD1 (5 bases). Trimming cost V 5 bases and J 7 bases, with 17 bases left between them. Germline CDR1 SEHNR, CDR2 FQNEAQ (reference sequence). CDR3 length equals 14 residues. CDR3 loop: CASSHATAGSGYTF. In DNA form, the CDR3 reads TGTGCCAGCAGCCACGCGACAGCAGGGAGTGGCTACACCTTC.

The CDR3 DNA reads TGCAGTGCTAGAGAGGGGATCCGAGGCTACACCTTC. This gives the protein CSAREGIRGYTF. This sequence joins TRBV20-1 and TRBJ1-2, with D unclear. CDR1 and CDR2 from the germline V gene are DFQATT and SNEGSKA (reference sequence). V was trimmed by 0 bases and J by 8 bases, leaving 10 bases between them. This CDR3 contains 12 residues.

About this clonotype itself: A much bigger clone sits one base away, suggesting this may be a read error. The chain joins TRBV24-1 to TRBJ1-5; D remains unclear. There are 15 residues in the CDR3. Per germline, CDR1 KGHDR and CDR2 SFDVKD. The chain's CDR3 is CASSSAGFSNQPQHF. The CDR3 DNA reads TGTGCCAGCAGTTCGGCAGGATTTAGCAATCAGCCCCAGCATTTT.

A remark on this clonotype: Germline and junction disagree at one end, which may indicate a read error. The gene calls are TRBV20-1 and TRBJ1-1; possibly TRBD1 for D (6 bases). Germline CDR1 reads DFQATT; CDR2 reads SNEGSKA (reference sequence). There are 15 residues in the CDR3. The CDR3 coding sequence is TGCAGTGCTAGTGGCTGGGGCGAGGGACACGCTGAAGCTCCCTTT. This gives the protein CSASGWGEGHAEAPF.

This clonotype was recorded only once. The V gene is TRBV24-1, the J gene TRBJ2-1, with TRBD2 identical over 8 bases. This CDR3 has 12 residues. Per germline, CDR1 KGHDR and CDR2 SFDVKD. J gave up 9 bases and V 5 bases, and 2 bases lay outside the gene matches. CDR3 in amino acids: CATSALAGEQFF. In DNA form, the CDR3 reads TGTGCCACCAGTGCTCTAGCGGGTGAGCAGTTCTTC.

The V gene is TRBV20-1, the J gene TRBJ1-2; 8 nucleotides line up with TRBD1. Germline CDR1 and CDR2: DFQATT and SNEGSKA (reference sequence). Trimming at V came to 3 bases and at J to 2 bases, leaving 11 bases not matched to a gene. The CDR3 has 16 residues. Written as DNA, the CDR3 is TGCAGTGCTAGTGGTTTTGGGGACAGGACGAACTATGGCTACACCTTC. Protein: CSASGFGDRTNYGYTF.

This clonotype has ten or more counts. CDR3 in amino acids: CASSPRGSAGAGIYEQYF. Written as DNA, the CDR3 is TGTGCCAGCAGCCCGCGGGGATCGGCGGGAGCAGGTATCTACGAGCAGTACTTC. V usage is TRBV5-4 and J usage is TRBJ2-7, with TRBD2 matching over 7 bases. Germline V lookup: CDR1 SGHNT, CDR2 YYREEE (reference sequence). The CDR3 sequence is 18 residues long. The trim removed 4 bases at V and 3 bases at J, leaving 19 bases unmatched.

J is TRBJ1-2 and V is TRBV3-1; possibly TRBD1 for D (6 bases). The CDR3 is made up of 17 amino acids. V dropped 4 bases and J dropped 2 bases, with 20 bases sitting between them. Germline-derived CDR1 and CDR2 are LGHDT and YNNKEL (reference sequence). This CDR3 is CASSPRTDRRYNYGYTF. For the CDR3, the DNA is TGTGCCAGCAGCCCCCGGACCGACAGGCGCTACAACTATGGCTACACCTTC. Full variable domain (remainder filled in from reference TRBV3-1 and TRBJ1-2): DTAVSQTPKYLVTQMGNDKSIKCEQNLGHDTMYWYKQDSKKFLKIMFSYNNKELIINETVPNRFSPKSPDKAHLNLHINSLELGDSAVYFCASSPRTDRRYNYGYTFGSGTRLTVV.

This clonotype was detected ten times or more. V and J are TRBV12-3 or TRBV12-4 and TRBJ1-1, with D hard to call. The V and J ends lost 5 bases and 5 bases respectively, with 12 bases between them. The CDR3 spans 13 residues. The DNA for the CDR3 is TGTGCCAGCAGTCCTGTGGACGGTACTGAAGCTTTCTTT. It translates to CASSPVDGTEAFF.

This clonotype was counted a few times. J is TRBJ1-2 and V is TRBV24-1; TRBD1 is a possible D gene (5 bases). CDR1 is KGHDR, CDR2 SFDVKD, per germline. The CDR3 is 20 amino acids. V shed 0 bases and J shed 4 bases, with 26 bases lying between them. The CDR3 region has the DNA TGTGCCACCAGTGATTTGCGGGGGGGGAGACCTAGGGCGAATTTCTATGGCTACACCTTC. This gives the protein CATSDLRGGRPRANFYGYTF.

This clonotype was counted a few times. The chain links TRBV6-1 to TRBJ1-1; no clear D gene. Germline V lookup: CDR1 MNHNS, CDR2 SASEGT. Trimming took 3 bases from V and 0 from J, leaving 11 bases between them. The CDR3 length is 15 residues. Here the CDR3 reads CASSDQGYMNTEAFF. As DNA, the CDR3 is TGTGCCAGCAGTGACCAAGGGTATATGAACACTGAAGCTTTCTTT.

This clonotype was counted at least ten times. For the CDR3, the DNA is TGCGCCAGCAGCCATTATGACAGGGGGACCTACGAGCAGTACTTC. This encodes CASSHYDRGTYEQYF. This chain uses TRBV4-1 with TRBJ2-7; TRBD1 matches 9 bases. The J segment lost 2 bases and the V segment lost 3 bases, leaving 5 bases of the junction unmatched. Germline CDR1 MGHRA, CDR2 YSYEKL. The CDR3 extends over 15 amino acids.

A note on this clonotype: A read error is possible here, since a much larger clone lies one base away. DNA of the CDR3: TGTGCCAGCAGCCTCCTAGCGGGAGGGCCTAAAACCGGGGAGCCGTTTTTT. Translation gives CASSLLAGGPKTGEPFF. This chain uses TRBV7-9 with TRBJ2-2, with 12 bases identical to TRBD2. The CDR3 runs 17 residues. CDR1 SEHNR and CDR2 FQNEAQ come from the germline V gene (reference sequence).

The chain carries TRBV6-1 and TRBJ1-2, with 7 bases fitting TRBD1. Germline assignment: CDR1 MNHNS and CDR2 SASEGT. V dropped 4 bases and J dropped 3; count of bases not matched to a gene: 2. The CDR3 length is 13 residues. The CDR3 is CASSAQGDYGYTF. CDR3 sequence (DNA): TGTGCCAGCAGTGCGCAGGGGGACTATGGCTACACCTTC.

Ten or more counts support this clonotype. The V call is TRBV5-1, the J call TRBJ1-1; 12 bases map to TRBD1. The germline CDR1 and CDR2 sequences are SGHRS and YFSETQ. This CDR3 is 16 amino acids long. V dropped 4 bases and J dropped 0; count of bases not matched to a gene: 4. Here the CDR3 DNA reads TGCGCCAGCAGCCGGGACAGGGGGCCGATGAACACTGAAGCTTTCTTT. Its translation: CASSRDRGPMNTEAFF.